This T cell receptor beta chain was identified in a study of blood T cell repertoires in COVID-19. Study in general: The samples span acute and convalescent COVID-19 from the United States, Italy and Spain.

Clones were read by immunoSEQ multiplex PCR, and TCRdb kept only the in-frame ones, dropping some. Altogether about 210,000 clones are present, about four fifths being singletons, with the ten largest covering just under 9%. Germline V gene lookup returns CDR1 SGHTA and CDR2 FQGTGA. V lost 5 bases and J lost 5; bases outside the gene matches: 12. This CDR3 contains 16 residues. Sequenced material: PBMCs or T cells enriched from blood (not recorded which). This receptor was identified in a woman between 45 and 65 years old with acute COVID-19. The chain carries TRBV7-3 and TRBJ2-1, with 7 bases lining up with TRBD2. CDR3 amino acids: CASSPDTSATHNEQFF. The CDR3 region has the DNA TGTGCCAGCAGCCCCGATACTAGCGCCACTCACAATGAGCAGTTCTTC.